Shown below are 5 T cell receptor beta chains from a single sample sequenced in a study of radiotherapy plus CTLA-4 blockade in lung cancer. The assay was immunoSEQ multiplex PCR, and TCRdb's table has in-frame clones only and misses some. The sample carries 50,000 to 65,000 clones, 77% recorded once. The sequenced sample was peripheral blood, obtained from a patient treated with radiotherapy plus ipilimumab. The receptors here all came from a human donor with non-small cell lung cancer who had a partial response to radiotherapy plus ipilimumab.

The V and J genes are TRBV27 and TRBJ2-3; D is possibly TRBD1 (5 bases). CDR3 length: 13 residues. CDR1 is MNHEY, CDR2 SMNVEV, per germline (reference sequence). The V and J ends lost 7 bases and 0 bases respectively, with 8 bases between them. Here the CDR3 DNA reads TGTGCCAGCAAACAGGACAGCACAGATACGCAGTATTTT. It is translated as CASKQDSTDTQYF.

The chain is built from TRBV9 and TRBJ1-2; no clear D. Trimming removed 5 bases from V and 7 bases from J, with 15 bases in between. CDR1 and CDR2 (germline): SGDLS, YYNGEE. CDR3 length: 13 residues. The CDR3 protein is CASSYRESGGYTF. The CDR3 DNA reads TGTGCCAGCAGTTACCGGGAATCGGGTGGCTACACCTTC. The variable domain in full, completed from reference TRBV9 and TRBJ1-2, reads DSGVTQTPKHLITATGQRVTLRCSPRSGDLSVYWYQQSLDQGLQFLIQYYNGEERAKGNILERFSAQQFPDLHSELNLSSLELGDSALYFCASSYRESGGYTFGSGTRLTVV.

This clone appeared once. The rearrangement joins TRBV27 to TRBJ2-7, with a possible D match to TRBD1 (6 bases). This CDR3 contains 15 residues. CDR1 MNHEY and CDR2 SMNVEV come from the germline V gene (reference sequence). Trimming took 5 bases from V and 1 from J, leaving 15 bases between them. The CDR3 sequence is CASSARQEGSYEQYF. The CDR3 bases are TGTGCCAGCAGTGCCCGACAGGAAGGATCCTACGAGCAGTACTTC.

The CDR3 coding sequence is TGTGCCAGCAGCCAGGGGACAGGGGTCGAGCAGTACTTC. It is translated as CASSQGTGVEQYF. The chain uses TRBV5-8 and TRBJ2-7, with TRBD1 matching 10 bases. Germline V gives CDR1 SGHTS, CDR2 YDEGEE. V lost 4 bases and J lost 6; bases outside the gene matches: 4. CDR3 length: 13 residues.

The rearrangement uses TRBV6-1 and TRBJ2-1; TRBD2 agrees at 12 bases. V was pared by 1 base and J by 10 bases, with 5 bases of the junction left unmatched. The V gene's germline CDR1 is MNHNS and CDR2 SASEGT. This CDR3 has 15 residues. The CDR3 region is CASSEDLAGGREQFF. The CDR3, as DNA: TGTGCCAGCAGTGAAGATCTAGCGGGGGGGAGGGAGCAGTTCTTC.